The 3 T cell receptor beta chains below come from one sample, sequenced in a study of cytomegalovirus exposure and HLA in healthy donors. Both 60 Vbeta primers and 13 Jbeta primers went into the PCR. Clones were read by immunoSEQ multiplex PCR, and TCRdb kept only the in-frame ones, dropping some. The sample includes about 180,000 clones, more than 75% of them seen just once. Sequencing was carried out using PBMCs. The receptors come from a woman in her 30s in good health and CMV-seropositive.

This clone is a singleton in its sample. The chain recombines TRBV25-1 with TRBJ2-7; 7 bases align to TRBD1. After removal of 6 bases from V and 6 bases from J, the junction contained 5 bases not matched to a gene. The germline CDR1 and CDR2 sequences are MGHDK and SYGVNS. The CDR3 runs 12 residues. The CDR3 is CASSPQGLEQYF. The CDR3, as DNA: TGTGCCAGCAGCCCACAGGGGCTCGAGCAGTACTTC.

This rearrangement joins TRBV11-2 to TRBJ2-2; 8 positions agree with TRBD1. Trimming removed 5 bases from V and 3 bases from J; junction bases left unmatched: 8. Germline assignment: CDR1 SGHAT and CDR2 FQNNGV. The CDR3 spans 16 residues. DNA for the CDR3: TGTGCCAGCAGCCCCCGGACAGGGATGGACACCGGGGAGCTGTTTTTT. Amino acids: CASSPRTGMDTGELFF. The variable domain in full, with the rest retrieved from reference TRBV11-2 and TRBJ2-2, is EAGVAQSPRYKIIEKRQSVAFWCNPISGHATLYWYQQILGQGPKLLIQFQNNGVVDDSQLPKDRFSAERLKGVDSTLKIQPAKLEDSAVYLCASSPRTGMDTGELFFGEGSRLTVL.

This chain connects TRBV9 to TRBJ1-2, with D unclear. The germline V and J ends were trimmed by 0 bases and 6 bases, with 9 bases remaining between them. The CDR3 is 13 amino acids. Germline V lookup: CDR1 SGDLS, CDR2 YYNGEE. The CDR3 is CASSVGTGNGYTF. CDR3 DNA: TGTGCCAGCAGCGTAGGTACGGGGAATGGCTACACCTTC. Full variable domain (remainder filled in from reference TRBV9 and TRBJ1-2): DSGVTQTPKHLITATGQRVTLRCSPRSGDLSVYWYQQSLDQGLQFLIQYYNGEERAKGNILERFSAQQFPDLHSELNLSSLELGDSALYFCASSVGTGNGYTFGSGTRLTVV.